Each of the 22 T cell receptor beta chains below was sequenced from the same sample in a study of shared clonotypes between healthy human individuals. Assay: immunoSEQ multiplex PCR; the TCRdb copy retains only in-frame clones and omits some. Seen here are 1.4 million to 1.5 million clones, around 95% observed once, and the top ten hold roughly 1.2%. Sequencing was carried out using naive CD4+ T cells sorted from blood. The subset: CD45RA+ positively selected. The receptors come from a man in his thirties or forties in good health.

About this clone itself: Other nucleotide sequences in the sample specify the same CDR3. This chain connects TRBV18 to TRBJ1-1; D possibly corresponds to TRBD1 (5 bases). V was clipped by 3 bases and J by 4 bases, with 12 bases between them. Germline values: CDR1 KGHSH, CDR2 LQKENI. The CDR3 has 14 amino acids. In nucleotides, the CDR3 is TGTGCCAGCTCACCGTCCAGGGTGGGCACTGAAGCTTTCTTT. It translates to CASSPSRVGTEAFF.

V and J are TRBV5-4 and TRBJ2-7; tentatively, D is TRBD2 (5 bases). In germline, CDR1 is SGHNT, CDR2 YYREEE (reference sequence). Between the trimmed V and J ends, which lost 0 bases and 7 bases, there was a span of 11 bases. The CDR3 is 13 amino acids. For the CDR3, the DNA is TGTGCCAGCAGCTTGGCTAGCCGCTTTGAGCAGTACTTC. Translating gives CASSLASRFEQYF.

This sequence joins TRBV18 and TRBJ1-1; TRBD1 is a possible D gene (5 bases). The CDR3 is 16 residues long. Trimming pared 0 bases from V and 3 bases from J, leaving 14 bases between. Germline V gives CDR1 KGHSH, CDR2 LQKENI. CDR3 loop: CASSPPSSGRDTEAFF. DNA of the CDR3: TGTGCCAGCTCACCACCGTCTTCAGGGAGGGACACTGAAGCTTTCTTT.

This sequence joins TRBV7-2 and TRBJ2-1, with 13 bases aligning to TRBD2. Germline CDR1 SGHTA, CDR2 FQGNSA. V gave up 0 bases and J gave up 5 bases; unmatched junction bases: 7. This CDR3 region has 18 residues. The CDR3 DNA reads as TGTGCCAGCAGCTTAGCCACCGGGACTAGCGGGATCAACAATGAGCAGTTCTTC. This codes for CASSLATGTSGINNEQFF.

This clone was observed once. CDR3 sequence (DNA): TGTGCCAGCAGCCTAAGCCAGGGCTTAGCCAAAAACATTCAGTACTTC. Encoded protein: CASSLSQGLAKNIQYF. The rearrangement uses TRBV14 and TRBJ2-4, with D perhaps matching TRBD1 (5 bases). V shed 4 bases and J shed 0 bases, with 13 bases lying between them. CDR1 is SGHDN and CDR2 is FVKESK in the germline V gene. The length of the CDR3 is 16 residues.

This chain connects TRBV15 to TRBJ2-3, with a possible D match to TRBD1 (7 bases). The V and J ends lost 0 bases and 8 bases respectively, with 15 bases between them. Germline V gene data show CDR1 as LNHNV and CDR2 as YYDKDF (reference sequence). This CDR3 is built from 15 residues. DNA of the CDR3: TGTGCCACCAGCAGAGATGACAGGGAGGTGGTTACGCAGTATTTT. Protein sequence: CATSRDDREVVTQYF.

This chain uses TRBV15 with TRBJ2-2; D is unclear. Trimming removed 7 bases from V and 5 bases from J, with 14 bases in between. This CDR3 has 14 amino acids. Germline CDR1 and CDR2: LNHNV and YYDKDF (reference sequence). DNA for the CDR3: TGTGCCACCAATAAGATAAAGGGTACCGGGGAGCTGTTTTTT. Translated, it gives CATNKIKGTGELFF.

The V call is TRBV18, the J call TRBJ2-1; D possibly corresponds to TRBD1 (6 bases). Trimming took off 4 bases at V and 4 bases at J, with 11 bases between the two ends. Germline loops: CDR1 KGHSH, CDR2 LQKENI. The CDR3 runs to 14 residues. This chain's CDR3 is CASSLRTEYNEQFF. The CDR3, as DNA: TGTGCCAGCTCACTCAGGACAGAATACAATGAGCAGTTCTTC.

This CDR3 is CASSLRDNEQFF. CDR3 in DNA: TGTGCCAGCTCACTCAGAGACAATGAGCAGTTCTTC. The chain couples TRBV18 to TRBJ2-1, with no clear D. V was pared by 4 bases and J by 5 bases, with 6 bases between. The CDR3 loop spans 12 amino acids. Per the germline V gene, CDR1 is KGHSH and CDR2 is LQKENI.

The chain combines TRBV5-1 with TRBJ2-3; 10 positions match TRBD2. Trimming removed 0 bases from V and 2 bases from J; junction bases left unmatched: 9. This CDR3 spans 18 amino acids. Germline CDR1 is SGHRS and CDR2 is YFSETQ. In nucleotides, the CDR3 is TGCGCCAGCAGCTTGGGCGGTATAGCGGGAGGTTTCACAGATACGCAGTATTTT. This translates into CASSLGGIAGGFTDTQYF.

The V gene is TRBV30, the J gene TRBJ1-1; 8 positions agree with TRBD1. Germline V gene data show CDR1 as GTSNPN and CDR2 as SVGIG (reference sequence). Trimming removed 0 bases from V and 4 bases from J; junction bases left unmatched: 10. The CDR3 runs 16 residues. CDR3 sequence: CAWSVTKAGGPTEAFF. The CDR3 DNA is TGTGCCTGGAGTGTAACAAAGGCAGGGGGCCCCACTGAAGCTTTCTTT. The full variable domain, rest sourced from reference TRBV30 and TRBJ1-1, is SQTIHQWPATLVQPVGSPLSLECTVEGTSNPNLYWYRQAAGRGLQLLFYSVGIGQISSEVPQNLSASRPQDRQFILSSKKLLLSDSGFYLCAWSVTKAGGPTEAFFGQGTRLTVV.

The DNA of the CDR3 is TGTGCCAGCAGCTTTAAAGCGGGAGGTGTGAATGAGCAGTTCTTC. Its translation is CASSFKAGGVNEQFF. The chain couples TRBV7-3 to TRBJ2-1, with 9 bases fitting TRBD2. This CDR3 contains 15 residues. The junction had 7 bases not matched to a gene; V was cut back by 3 bases and J by 7 bases. Germline CDR1 reads SGHTA; CDR2 reads FQGTGA.

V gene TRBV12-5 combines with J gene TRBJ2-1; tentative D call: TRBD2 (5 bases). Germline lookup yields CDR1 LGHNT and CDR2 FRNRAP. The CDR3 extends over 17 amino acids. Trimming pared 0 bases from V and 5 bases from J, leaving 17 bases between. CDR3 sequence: CASGLVLSLNGDNEQFF. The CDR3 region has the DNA TGTGCTAGTGGTTTGGTACTCTCGCTCAACGGGGACAATGAGCAGTTCTTC.

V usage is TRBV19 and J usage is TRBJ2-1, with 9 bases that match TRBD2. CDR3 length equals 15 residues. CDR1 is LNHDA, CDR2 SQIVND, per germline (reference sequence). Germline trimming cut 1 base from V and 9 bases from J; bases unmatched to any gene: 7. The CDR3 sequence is CASSIVAGGRGEQFF. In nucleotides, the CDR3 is TGTGCCAGTAGTATAGTTGCGGGAGGGCGGGGTGAGCAGTTCTTC.

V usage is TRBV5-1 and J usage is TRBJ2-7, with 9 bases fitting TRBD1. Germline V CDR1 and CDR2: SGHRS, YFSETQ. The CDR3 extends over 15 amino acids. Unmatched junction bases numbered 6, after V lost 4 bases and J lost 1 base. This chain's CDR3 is CASSGTGLRSYEQYF. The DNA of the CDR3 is TGCGCCAGCAGCGGGACAGGGCTTCGGTCCTACGAGCAGTACTTC.

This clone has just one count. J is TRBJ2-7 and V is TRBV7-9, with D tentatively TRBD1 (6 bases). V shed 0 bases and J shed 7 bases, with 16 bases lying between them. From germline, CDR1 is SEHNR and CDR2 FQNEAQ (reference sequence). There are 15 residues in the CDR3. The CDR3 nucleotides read TGTGCCAGCAGCTTAGCGGGCGGACAGAGGGGTGAGCAGTACTTC. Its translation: CASSLAGGQRGEQYF.

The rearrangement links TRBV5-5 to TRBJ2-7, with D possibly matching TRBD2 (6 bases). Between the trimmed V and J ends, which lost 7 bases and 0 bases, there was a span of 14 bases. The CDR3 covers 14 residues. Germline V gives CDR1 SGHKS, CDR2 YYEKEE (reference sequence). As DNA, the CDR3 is TGTGCCAGCCGTCGGGGGTACAGCTCCTACGAGCAGTACTTC. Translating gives CASRRGYSSYEQYF.

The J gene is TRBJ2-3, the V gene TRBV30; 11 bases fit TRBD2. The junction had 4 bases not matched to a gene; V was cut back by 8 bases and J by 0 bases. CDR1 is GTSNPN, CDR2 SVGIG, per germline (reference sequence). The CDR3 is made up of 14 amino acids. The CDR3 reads CAGVAGGSTDTQYF. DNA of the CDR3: TGTGCCGGAGTAGCGGGGGGGAGCACAGATACGCAGTATTTT.

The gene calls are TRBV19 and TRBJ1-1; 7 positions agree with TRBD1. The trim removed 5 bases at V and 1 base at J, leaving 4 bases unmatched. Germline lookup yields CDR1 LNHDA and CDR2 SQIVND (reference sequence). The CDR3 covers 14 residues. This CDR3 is CASSSHRGNTEAFF. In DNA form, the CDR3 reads TGTGCCAGTAGTTCCCACAGGGGGAACACTGAAGCTTTCTTT.

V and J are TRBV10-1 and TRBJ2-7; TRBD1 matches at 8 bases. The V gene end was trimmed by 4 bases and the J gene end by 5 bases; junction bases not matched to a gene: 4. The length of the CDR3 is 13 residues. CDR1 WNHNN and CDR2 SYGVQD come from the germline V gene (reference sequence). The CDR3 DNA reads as TGCGCCAGCAGTGCTAGGACAGGGAACGAGCAGTACTTC. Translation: CASSARTGNEQYF.

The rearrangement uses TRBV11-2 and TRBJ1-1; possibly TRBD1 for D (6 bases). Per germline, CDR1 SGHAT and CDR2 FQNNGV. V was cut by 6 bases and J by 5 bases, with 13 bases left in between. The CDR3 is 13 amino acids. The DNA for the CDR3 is TGTGCCAGCAGGTTCAGGGGAGGGACTGAAGCTTTCTTT. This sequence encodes CASRFRGGTEAFF.

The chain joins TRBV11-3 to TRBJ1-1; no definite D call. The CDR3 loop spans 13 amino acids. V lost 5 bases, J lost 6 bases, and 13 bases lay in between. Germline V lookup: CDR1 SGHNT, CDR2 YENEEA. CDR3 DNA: TGTGCCAGCAGCCCAAAGGGAGGGCCTGAAGCTTTCTTT. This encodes CASSPKGGPEAFF.